The 17 T cell receptor beta chains listed next were all sequenced from one sample in a study of identifying expanded T cells in peripheral blood. The protocol was immunoSEQ multiplex PCR, while the TCRdb copy is restricted to in-frame clones and leaves out a portion. The data contain approximately 100,000 clones, 88% of them singletons. Sequenced sample: blood. The receptors here all came from a person between 18 and 69 years old in good health.

The V call is TRBV5-1, the J call TRBJ1-2; TRBD1 is a possible D gene (5 bases). V was shortened by 0 bases and J by 7 bases, with 10 bases between the two germline ends. CDR3 length equals 13 residues. The germline V gene has CDR1 SGHRS and CDR2 YFSETQ. The CDR3 region has the DNA TGCGCCAGCAGCTTGGAGGGACGGGGTGGCTACACCTTC. Its translation: CASSLEGRGGYTF. Full variable domain (rest looked up from reference TRBV5-1 and TRBJ1-2): KAGVTQTPRYLIKTRGQQVTLSCSPISGHRSVSWYQQTPGQGLQFLFEYFSETQRNKGNFPGRFSGRQFSNSRSEMNVSTLELGDSALYLCASSLEGRGGYTFGSGTRLTVV.

The chain employs TRBV6-1 and TRBJ2-5; D may be TRBD2 (5 bases). Germline V gives CDR1 MNHNS, CDR2 SASEGT. The CDR3 runs 13 residues. V dropped 4 bases and J dropped 3 bases, with 9 bases sitting between them. In DNA, the CDR3 is TGTGCCAGCAGTGGCGGGCCGGAAGAGACCCAGTACTTC. Translated: CASSGGPEETQYF.

This chain uses TRBV28 with TRBJ1-3; D is unclear. The CDR3 runs to 13 residues. The germline V gene encodes CDR1 MDHEN and CDR2 SYDVKM. V was clipped by 11 bases and J by 1 base, with 12 bases between them. The CDR3 region has the DNA TGTGCCTCCCTAAGTAGGTCTGGAAACACCATATATTTT. It translates to CASLSRSGNTIYF.

The chain is built from TRBV4-2 and TRBJ2-7, with D possibly TRBD2 on 7 matching bases. The V gene's germline CDR1 is LGHNA and CDR2 YNFKEQ. Trimming took 4 bases from V and 3 from J, leaving 10 bases between them. This CDR3 has 13 residues. The CDR3 here is CASSRGGDYEQYF. Here the CDR3 DNA reads TGTGCCAGCAGCCGGGGGGGCGACTACGAGCAGTACTTC.

The J gene is TRBJ2-7, the V gene TRBV29-1, with D uncertain. Trimming pared 5 bases from V and 1 base from J, leaving 6 bases between. This CDR3 contains 11 residues. Germline assignment: CDR1 SQVTM and CDR2 ANQGSEA. The CDR3 loop reads CSVLSSYEQYF. CDR3 nucleotide sequence: TGCAGCGTTCTCTCGTCCTACGAGCAGTACTTC.

The chain uses TRBV5-1 and TRBJ2-7; 10 nucleotides align to TRBD2. Germline V gene data show CDR1 as SGHRS and CDR2 as YFSETQ. There are 18 residues in the CDR3. V was clipped by 4 bases and J by 3 bases; unmatched bases: 16. This CDR3 reads CASSIGGSGRFRNYEQYF. CDR3 coding DNA: TGCGCCAGCAGCATTGGCGGTAGCGGGAGGTTTCGGAACTACGAGCAGTACTTC.

The V and J genes are TRBV28 and TRBJ1-5; D unclear. The CDR3 spans 15 residues. The V end was cut by 2 bases, the J end by 7 bases, with 15 bases between. The germline CDR1 and CDR2 sequences are MDHEN and SYDVKM. The CDR3 DNA sequence: TGTGCCAGCAGTTTAGAGGGCCTAGGGAGGCAGCCCCAGCATTTT. It specifies CASSLEGLGRQPQHF.

V and J are TRBV7-8 and TRBJ2-1, with 7 nucleotides matching TRBD2. The CDR3 has 15 amino acids. CDR1 is SGHVS, CDR2 FQNEAQ, per germline. Trimming at V came to 3 bases and at J to 0 bases, leaving 2 bases not matched to a gene. CDR3 protein: CASSFREGSYNEQFF. The CDR3 bases are TGTGCCAGCAGCTTTAGGGAGGGCTCCTACAATGAGCAGTTCTTC. Full variable domain (rest looked up from reference TRBV7-8 and TRBJ2-1): GAGVSQSPRYKVAKRGQDVALRCDPISGHVSLFWYQQALGQGPEFLTYFQNEAQLDKSGLPSDRFFAERPEGSVSTLKIQRTQQEDSAVYLCASSFREGSYNEQFFGPGTRLTVL.

The table lists this clone with a count of one. V and J are TRBV6-5 and TRBJ2-5; 10 positions agree with TRBD2. The closer fit of TRBJ2-7 to the DNA end suggests the J call may be wrong. The germline gives CDR1 MNHEY, CDR2 SVGAGI. CDR3 length: 15 residues. CDR3 nucleotide sequence: TGTGCCAGCAGTAACCAGCGGGAGGGCCAAATCGAGCAGTACTTC. Residues: CASSNQREGQIEQYF.

The chain couples TRBV2 to TRBJ1-4, with D tentatively TRBD1 (5 bases). The length of the CDR3 is 14 residues. The V and J ends lost 7 bases and 3 bases respectively, with 12 bases between them. Germline lookup yields CDR1 SNHLY and CDR2 FYNNEI. The CDR3 bases are TGTGCCAGCACCAGGGACGGAGCTAATGAAAAACTGTTTTTT. The encoded protein is CASTRDGANEKLFF.

The genes are TRBV27 and TRBJ1-2, with TRBD1 identical over 9 bases. CDR3 length: 16 amino acids. The V segment lost 3 bases and the J segment 4 bases; nucleotides outside the gene matches: 9. Germline V lookup: CDR1 MNHEY, CDR2 SMNVEV (reference sequence). CDR3 sequence reads: CASSLAGTGILYGYTF. For the CDR3, the DNA is TGTGCCAGCAGTTTGGCCGGGACAGGGATCCTCTATGGCTACACCTTC.

The rearrangement uses TRBV5-1 and TRBJ2-1; 14 nucleotides align to TRBD2. The CDR3 contains 17 residues. Germline CDR1 is SGHRS and CDR2 is YFSETQ. With 7 bases clipped from V and 0 bases from J, the junction kept 6 bases outside the gene matches. DNA of the CDR3: TGCGCCAGCGAAAGACTAGCGGGAGGGAGCTCCTACAATGAGCAGTTCTTC. This gives the protein CASERLAGGSSYNEQFF.

J is TRBJ1-2 and V is TRBV6-1, with 7 bases fitting TRBD1. Germline V gene lookup returns CDR1 MNHNS and CDR2 SASEGT. V lost 5 bases and J lost 3; bases outside the gene matches: 3. The CDR3 is made up of 13 amino acids. DNA of the CDR3: TGTGCCAGCAGTCCGGGACAGCACTATGGCTACACCTTC. Translation: CASSPGQHYGYTF.

The chain couples TRBV25-1 to TRBJ1-2, with 9 nucleotides matching TRBD1. CDR1 is MGHDK and CDR2 is SYGVNS in the germline V gene. J was trimmed by 8 bases and V by 2 bases; bases with no gene match: 9. The CDR3 is 15 residues long. For the CDR3, the DNA is TGTGCCAGCAGTGAAGAGGACAGGGGACCTAGAGGCTACACCTTC. Translating gives CASSEEDRGPRGYTF.

The gene calls are TRBV6-4 and TRBJ2-1; 8 nucleotides match TRBD2. The CDR3 length is 14 residues. Per germline, CDR1 MRHNA and CDR2 SNTAGT. The trim removed 2 bases at V and 10 bases at J, leaving 7 bases unmatched. CDR3 nucleotides: TGTGCCAGCAGTGACAGCGGGAGAAAGGAAGAGCAGTTCTTC. This translates into CASSDSGRKEEQFF.

The gene calls are TRBV27 and TRBJ2-3; 7 nucleotides agree with TRBD1. The CDR3 contains 15 residues. Germline lookup yields CDR1 MNHEY and CDR2 SMNVEV (reference sequence). After removal of 6 bases from V and 7 bases from J, the junction contained 13 bases not matched to a gene. The CDR3 spells CASSPWDSHRYTQYF. In nucleotides, the CDR3 is TGTGCCAGCAGCCCTTGGGACAGTCACCGATATACGCAGTATTTT.

The chain employs TRBV11-1 and TRBJ1-2; maybe TRBD1 (5 bases). The CDR3 loop spans 14 amino acids. V shed 3 bases and J shed 3 bases, with 11 bases lying between them. CDR1 is SGHAT, CDR2 FQDESV, per germline (reference sequence). The DNA for the CDR3 is TGTGCCAGCAGCTTGTTCGGGGGGGACTATGGCTACACCTTC. Amino acid sequence: CASSLFGGDYGYTF.